This T cell receptor (beta chain) is drawn from a study of shared clonotypes between healthy human individuals. Execution of the assay was at deep level. Profiled with immunoSEQ multiplex PCR; TCRdb holds only in-frame clones, not every one. The sample holds around 1,900,000 clones, roughly 95% seen once. CD45RO-negative CD8 cells positively selected for CCR7 made up the naive population, which excluded terminally differentiated effector memory CD45RA+ cells. Recent acute infections and vaccinations were absent in the healthy HIV-negative adult donors. Donors were Caucasian adults residing in Nashville, Tennessee, USA. This TCR was recovered from a man aged 18 to 29 in good health. Some clones in this sample may be carry-over from other donors' samples. Sequencing was done on a sample of naive CD8+ T cells from PBMCs.

CDR3 bases: TGTGCCAGCAGCGATACTAGCGGATCCTACGAGCAGTACTTC. Translated, it gives CASSDTSGSYEQYF. V and J are TRBV27 and TRBJ2-7; 8 nucleotides match TRBD2. Trimming cost V 6 bases and J 1 base; bases outside gene matches: 5. The CDR3 has 14 residues. Looked up from germline, CDR1 is MNHEY and CDR2 is SMNVEV (reference sequence).